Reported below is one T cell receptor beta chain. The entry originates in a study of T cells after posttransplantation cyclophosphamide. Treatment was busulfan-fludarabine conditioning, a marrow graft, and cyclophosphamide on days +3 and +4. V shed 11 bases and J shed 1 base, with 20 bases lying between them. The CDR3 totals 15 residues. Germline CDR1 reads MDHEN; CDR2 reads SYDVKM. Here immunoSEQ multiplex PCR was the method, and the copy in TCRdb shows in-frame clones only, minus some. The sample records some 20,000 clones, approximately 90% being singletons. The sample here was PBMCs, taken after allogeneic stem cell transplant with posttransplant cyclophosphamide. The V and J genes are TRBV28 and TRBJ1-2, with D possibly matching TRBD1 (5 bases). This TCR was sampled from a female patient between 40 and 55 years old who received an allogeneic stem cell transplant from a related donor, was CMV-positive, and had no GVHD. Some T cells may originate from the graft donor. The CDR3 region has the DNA TGTGCCGATGAGACAGAACAGTTTCTTAACTATGGCTACACCTTC. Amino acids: CADETEQFLNYGYTF.